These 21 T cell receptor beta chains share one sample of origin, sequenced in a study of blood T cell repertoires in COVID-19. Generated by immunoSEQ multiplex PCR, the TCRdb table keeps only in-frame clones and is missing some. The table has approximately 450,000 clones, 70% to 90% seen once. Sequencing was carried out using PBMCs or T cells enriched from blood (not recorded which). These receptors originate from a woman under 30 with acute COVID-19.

The CDR3 protein is CATSRELGLASSYNEQFF. The CDR3, as DNA: TGTGCCACCAGCAGAGAATTAGGACTAGCTAGCTCCTACAATGAGCAGTTCTTC. V usage is TRBV15 and J usage is TRBJ2-1; 8 bases agree with TRBD2. The germline CDR1 and CDR2 sequences are LNHNV and YYDKDF (reference sequence). CDR3 length: 18 amino acids. V lost 0 bases to trimming and J lost 0 bases; unmatched junction nucleotides: 7.

The CDR3 region has the DNA TGTGCCAGCAGCATACAGCCAGATCCTAACTATGGCTACACCTTC. It translates to CASSIQPDPNYGYTF. J is TRBJ1-2 and V is TRBV28; no firm D call. With 6 bases removed from V and 0 bases from J, the gap between germline ends came to 14 bases. Germline V lookup: CDR1 MDHEN, CDR2 SYDVKM. This CDR3 has 15 residues.

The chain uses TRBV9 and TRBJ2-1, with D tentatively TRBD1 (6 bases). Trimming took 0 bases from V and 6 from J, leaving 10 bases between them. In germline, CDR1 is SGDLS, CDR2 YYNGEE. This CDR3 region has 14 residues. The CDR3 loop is CASSVVIGGNEQFF. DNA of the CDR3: TGTGCCAGCAGCGTAGTGATAGGGGGCAATGAGCAGTTCTTC.

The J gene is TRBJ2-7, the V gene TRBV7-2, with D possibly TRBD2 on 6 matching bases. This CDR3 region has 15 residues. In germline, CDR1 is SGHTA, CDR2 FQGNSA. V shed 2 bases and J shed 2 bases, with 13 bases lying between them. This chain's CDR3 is CASSLFAGIAYEQYF. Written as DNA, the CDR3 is TGTGCCAGCAGCTTATTTGCGGGGATAGCCTACGAGCAGTACTTC.

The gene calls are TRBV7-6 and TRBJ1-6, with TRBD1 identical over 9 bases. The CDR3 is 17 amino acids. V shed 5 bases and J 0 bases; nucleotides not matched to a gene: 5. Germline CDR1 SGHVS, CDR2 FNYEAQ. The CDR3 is CASSPGQGGSYNSPLHF. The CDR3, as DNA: TGTGCCAGCAGCCCGGGACAGGGTGGCTCCTATAATTCACCCCTCCACTTT.

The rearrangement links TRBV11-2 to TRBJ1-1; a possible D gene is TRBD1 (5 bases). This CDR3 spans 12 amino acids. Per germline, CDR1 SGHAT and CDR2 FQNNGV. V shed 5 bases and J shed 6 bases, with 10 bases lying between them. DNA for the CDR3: TGTGCCAGCAGCCTTACGGGGGCTGAAGCTTTCTTT. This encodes CASSLTGAEAFF.

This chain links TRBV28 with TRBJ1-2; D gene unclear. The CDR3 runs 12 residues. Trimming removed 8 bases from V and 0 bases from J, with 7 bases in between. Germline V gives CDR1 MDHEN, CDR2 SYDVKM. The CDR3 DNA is TGTGCCAGCGAGGATACTAACTATGGCTACACCTTC. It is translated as CASEDTNYGYTF.

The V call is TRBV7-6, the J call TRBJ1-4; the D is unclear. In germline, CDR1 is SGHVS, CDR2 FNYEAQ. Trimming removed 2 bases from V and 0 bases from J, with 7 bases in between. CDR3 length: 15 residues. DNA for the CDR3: TGTGCCAGCAGCTTATTAGACTCAACTAATGAAAAACTGTTTTTT. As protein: CASSLLDSTNEKLFF. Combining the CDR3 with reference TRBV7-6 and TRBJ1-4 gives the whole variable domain GAGVSQSPRYKVTKRGQDVALRCDPISGHVSLYWYRQALGQGPEFLTYFNYEAQQDKSGLPNDRFSAERPEGSISTLTIQRTEQRDSAMYRCASSLLDSTNEKLFFGSGTQLSVL.

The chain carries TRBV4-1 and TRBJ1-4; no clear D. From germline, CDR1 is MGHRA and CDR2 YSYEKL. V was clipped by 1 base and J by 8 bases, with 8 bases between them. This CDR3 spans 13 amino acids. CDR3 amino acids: CASSQVSFEKLFF. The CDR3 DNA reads TGCGCCAGCAGCCAAGTTTCCTTCGAAAAACTGTTTTTT.

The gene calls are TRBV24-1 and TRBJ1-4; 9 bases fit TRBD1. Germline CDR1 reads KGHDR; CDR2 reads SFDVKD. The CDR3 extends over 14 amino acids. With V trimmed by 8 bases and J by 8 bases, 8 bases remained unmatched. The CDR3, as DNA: TGTGCCACCAATACGGACAGGGGAGAGGAAAAACTGTTTTTT. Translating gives CATNTDRGEEKLFF.

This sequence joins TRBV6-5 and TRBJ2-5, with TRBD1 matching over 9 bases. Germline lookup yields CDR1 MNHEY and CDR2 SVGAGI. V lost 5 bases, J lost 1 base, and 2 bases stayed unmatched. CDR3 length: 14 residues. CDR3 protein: CASSQTGGQETQYF. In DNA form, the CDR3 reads TGTGCCAGCAGTCAGACAGGGGGCCAAGAGACCCAGTACTTC.

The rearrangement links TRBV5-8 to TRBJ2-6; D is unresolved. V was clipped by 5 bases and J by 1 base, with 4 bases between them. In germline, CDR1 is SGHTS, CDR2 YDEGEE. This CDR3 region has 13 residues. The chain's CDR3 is CASSPSGANVLTF. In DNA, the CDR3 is TGTGCCAGCAGTCCATCTGGGGCCAACGTCCTGACTTTC.

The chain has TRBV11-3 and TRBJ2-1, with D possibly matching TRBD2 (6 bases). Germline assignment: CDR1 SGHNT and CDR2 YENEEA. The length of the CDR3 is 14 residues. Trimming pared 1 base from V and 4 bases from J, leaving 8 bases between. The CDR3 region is CASSLGGAYNEQFF. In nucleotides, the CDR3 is TGTGCCAGCAGCTTAGGCGGGGCTTACAATGAGCAGTTCTTC.

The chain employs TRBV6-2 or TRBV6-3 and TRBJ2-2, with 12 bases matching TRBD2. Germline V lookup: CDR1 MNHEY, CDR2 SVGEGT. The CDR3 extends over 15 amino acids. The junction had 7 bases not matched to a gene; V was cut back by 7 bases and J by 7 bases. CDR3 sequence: CASNPPGLAGGELFF. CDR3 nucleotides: TGTGCCAGCAACCCACCGGGACTAGCGGGCGGGGAGCTGTTTTTT.

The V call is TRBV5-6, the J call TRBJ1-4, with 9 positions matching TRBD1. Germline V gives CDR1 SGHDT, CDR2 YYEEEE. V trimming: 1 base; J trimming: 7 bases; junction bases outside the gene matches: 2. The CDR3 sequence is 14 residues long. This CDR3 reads CASSLTGGSEKLFF. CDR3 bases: TGTGCCAGCAGCTTGACAGGGGGCAGTGAAAAACTGTTTTTT.

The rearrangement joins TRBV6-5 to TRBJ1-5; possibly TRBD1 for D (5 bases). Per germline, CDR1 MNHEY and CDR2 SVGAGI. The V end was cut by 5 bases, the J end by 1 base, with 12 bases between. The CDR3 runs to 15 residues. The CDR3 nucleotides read TGTGCCAGCAGTCCAGAGCAGGGCAGCAATCAGCCCCAGCATTTT. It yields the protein CASSPEQGSNQPQHF.

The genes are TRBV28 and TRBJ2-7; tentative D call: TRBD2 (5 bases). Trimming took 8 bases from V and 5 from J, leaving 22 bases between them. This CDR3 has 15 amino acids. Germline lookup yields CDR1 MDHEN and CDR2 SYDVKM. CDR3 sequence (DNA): TGTGCCAGCGGGGAGACTGCGTGGTTGATTCACGAGCAGTACTTC. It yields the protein CASGETAWLIHEQYF. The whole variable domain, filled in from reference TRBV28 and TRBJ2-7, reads DVKVTQSSRYLVKRTGEKVFLECVQDMDHENMFWYRQDPGLGLRLIYFSYDVKMKEKGDIPEGYSVSREKKERFSLILESASTNQTSMYLCASGETAWLIHEQYFGPGTRLTVT.

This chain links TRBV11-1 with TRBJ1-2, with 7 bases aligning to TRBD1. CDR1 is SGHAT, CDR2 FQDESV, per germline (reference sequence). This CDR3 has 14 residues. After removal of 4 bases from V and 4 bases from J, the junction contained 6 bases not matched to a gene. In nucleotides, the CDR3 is TGTGCCAGCAGCTCCTCAGGGACAGCCTATGGCTACACCTTC. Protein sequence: CASSSSGTAYGYTF.

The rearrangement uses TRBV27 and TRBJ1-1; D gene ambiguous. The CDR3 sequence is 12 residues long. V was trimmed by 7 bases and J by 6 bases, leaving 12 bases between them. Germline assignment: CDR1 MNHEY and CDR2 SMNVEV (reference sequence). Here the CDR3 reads CASTRPGAEAFF. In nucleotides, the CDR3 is TGTGCCAGCACCCGACCCGGGGCTGAAGCTTTCTTT.

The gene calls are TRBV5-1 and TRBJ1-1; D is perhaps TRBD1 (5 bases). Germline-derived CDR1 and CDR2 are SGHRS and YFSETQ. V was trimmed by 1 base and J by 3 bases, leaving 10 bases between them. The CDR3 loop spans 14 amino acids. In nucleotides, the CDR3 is TGCGCCAGCAGCTTGCGGGGGATGGACACTGAAGCTTTCTTT. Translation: CASSLRGMDTEAFF.

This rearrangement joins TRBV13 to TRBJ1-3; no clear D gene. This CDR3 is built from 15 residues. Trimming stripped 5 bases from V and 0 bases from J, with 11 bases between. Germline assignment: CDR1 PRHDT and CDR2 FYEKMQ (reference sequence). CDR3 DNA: TGTGCCAGCAGCCTTGTGGGAGTCTCTGGAAACACCATATATTTT. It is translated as CASSLVGVSGNTIYF.